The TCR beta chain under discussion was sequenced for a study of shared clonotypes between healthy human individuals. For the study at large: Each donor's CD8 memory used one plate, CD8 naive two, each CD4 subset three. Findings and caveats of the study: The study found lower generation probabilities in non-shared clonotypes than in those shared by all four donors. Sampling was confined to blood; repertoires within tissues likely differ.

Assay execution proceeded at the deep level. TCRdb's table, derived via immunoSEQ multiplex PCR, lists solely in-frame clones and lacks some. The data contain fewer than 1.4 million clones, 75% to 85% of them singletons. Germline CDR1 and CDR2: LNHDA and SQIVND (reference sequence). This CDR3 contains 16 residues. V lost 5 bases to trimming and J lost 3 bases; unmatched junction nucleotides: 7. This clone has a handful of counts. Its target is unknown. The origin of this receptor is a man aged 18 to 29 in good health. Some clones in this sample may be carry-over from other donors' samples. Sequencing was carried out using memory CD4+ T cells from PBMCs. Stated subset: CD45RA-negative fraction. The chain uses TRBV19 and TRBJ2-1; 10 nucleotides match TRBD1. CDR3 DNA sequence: TGTGCCAGTAGTCCCAGGACAGGGGGAAACTACAATGAGCAGTTCTTC. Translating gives CASSPRTGGNYNEQFF.